The source of this T cell receptor beta chain is a study of blood T cell repertoires in COVID-19. Across the study: Acute-phase and convalescent COVID-19 samples originated in the United States, Italy and Spain.

V lost 4 bases, J lost 3 bases, and 8 bases stayed unmatched. The CDR3 is 16 amino acids. Germline V gene lookup returns CDR1 SGHRS and CDR2 YFSETQ. Data came from immunoSEQ multiplex PCR; TCRdb stores just in-frame clones and leaves some out. The sample carries approximately 260,000 clones, 75% to 95% recorded once. The sequence came from a woman aged 18-35 years who had recovered from COVID-19. The material sequenced was PBMCs or T cells enriched from blood (not recorded which). The chain carries TRBV5-1 and TRBJ2-3; TRBD2 matches 10 bases. The DNA of the CDR3 is TGCGCCAGCAGCGGTCCAGCGGGAGGGAGTACAGATACGCAGTATTTT. This sequence encodes CASSGPAGGSTDTQYF.